What follows is one T cell receptor (beta chain) and its context. The specificity of this receptor is unknown. At one end, the junction sequence differs from germline, possibly due to a read error. This specimen comes from a study of tumor and adjacent non-tumor tissue in lung cancer (dated by TCRdb to the late 2010s). Notes on the research overall: Of the cohort, roughly 12 patients had adenocarcinoma, 2 had squamous cell carcinoma and 1 had small cell lung cancer. Ages among the roughly 15 patients ranged from about 30 to 80 years, there were roughly ten men and 5 women, and disease was at TNM stage I to III. Sequencing produced fewer than 150,000,000 productive TCRbeta reads in total, an average of about 3.8 million reads per sample. Using bulk TCRbeta repertoires from some 14 lung cancer patients, the study set lung tumor tissue side by side with matched distant non-tumor lung tissue. Fewer than 35 paired specimens, one tumor and one normal lung sample per patient, were profiled by TCRbeta CDR3 sequencing. Here is what the overall study found, with its caveats: With only around 15 patients in the cohort, the authors noted that larger samples and more detailed clinical data are needed. Because peripheral blood was not sequenced, blood TCRbeta repertoires in the lung cancer patients of the study were not examined. Significantly higher TCR diversity was found in younger patients, and higher tumor TCR diversity was associated with shorter overall and disease-free survival. Significantly higher TCR diversity (inverse Simpson) was observed in tumor tissue than in normal lung tissue (roughly 390 vs 170, P = 0.0075, Mann-Whitney U test). The top 100 clones made up a significantly larger cumulative share of the repertoire in normal lung than in tumor tissue. The sequencing platform is not named in the methods, and unique molecular identifiers are not mentioned.

The library was prepared using multiplex PCR. The reads were generated on an Illumina HiSeq 2500. TCRbeta libraries were constructed through three rounds of nested PCR with primers (Table S4) according to protocols adapted from ARM-PCR. PCR products of 200-500 bp were gel-excised and purified with the QIAquick gel extraction kit before sequencing. Per the authors' processing: Reads were cleaned with Trimmomatic, merged with FLASH into complete CDR3 sequences, and assigned to V(D)J germline segments with MiTCR. Clonal diversity was computed as the inverse Simpson's index with VDJtools. In-frame sequences without a premature stop codon were defined as productive reads. Starting from the raw public reads, TCRdb applied fastp trimming at Q25, assembled clones with MiXCR and retained in-frame beta chains. CDR3 protein duplicates are merged, each entry listing the most common genes and DNA. V and J calls and clone size were set by TCRdb, not the authors. The sample data list some 95,000 distinct CDR3 sequences, and 80% of these were observed just once. Around 30% of the sample goes to the ten largest clones.

Bulk unsorted tissue served as the source for RNA extraction, and RNA quality was assessed using a NanoDrop ND-1000 and an Agilent 2100. The normal lung samples consisted of distant non-tumor tissue collected more than 3 cm from the tumor edge. Newly diagnosed lung cancer patients without prior chemotherapy who had been admitted for thoracic surgery in China between August and November 2014 were enrolled as donors. Patients with previous radiotherapy or chemotherapy, or with another concurrent cancer, were excluded from the study. Surgical tissue pieces of about 1-2.1 cm3 were preserved in RNAlater solution and stored at -80 °C until use. The CDR3, from cysteine to phenylalanine, totals 15 residues. Only the CDR3 DNA is retained, 45 bases long and in frame from the first base. CDR1 and CDR2 are read off the germline V gene as MNHEY and SVGAGI.

The rearranged segments are TRBV6-5 and TRBJ2-1; the D match is possibly TRBD1 or TRBD2, with 5 bases aligned in each. This TCR came from a man in his 60s with small cell lung cancer. The specimen sequenced was distant non-tumor lung tissue. The CDR3 has the sequence CASNYSGGVDNEQFF. In nucleotides, the sequence is TGTGCCAGCAATTACTCTGGGGGAGTGGATAATGAGCAGTTCTTT.